This T cell receptor (beta chain) was sequenced in a study of T-cell memory formation after mild COVID-19. From germline, CDR1 is LGHNA and CDR2 YSLEER. The V gene lost 1 base and the J gene lost 4 bases, with 11 bases spanning the gap. The CDR3 loop spans 15 amino acids. The study's findings and limits: Pre-infection memory harbored some responding clones, suggesting cross-reactive memory joined.

This clonotype was detected many times. The antigen remains unidentified. TCRdb reprocessed the 5' RACE reads via MiXCR and lists one record per CDR3 protein. The data contain over 10,000 distinct CDR3 sequences, about 12% of them singletons. Material for sequencing was PBMCs or a T cell subset sorted from them (not recorded which). The chain has TRBV4-3 and TRBJ2-1; TRBD2 is a possible D gene (6 bases). The TCR comes from an adult woman who had mild COVID-19 (a few samples of this study predate the infection). Cell type and time point are not known. The CDR3 is CASSQGTTRYNEQFF. Here the CDR3 DNA reads TGCGCCAGCAGCCAAGGGACTACTCGATACAATGAGCAGTTCTTC.